One and the same sample provided the 9 T cell receptor beta chains below, sequenced in a study of T cell therapy after organ transplantation. Data came from immunoSEQ multiplex PCR; TCRdb stores just in-frame clones and leaves some out. The data hold about 18,000 clones, with 85% to 90% observed a single time. These receptors' antigens are unknown. Time point noted: 20-29 weeks after completion of therapy. This specimen consisted of CD8+ T cells from blood, obtained after autologous CMV-specific T cell therapy. The receptors stem from a human patient who had received a solid organ transplant and had CMV disease. The graft donor may account for some of the T cells.

This clone has just a few counts. A much bigger clone sits one base away, suggesting this may be a read error. The gene calls are TRBV6-6 and TRBJ2-7; 11 positions agree with TRBD2. The CDR3 loop spans 15 amino acids. V was clipped by 6 bases and J by 0 bases; unmatched bases: 4. Germline CDR1 MNHNY, CDR2 SVGAGI (reference sequence). The CDR3 DNA is TGTGCCAGCAGCCTGACTAGCGGGAACTCCTACGAGCAGTACTTC. This encodes CASSLTSGNSYEQYF.

The chain uses TRBV5-1 and TRBJ2-7; 13 positions agree with TRBD2. V lost 3 bases, J lost 3 bases, and 0 bases stayed unmatched. Germline V lookup: CDR1 SGHRS, CDR2 YFSETQ. CDR3 length: 14 residues. DNA for the CDR3: TGCGCCAGCAGCTGGACTAGCGGGAGCTACGAGCAGTACTTC. This translates into CASSWTSGSYEQYF.

The V and J genes are TRBV6-1 and TRBJ2-1, with a possible D match to TRBD2 (6 bases). The length of the CDR3 is 14 residues. CDR1 and CDR2 (germline): MNHNS, SASEGT. Trimming removed 0 bases from V and 6 bases from J, with 9 bases in between. CDR3 in DNA: TGTGCCAGCAGTGAAGCTGGCGGGGTCAATGAGCAGTTCTTC. This codes for CASSEAGGVNEQFF.

The chain has TRBV6-4 and TRBJ2-3, with TRBD2 matching over 7 bases. The CDR3 is 15 amino acids. V shed 0 bases, J shed 2 bases, and the junction held 2 bases outside the gene matches. Germline CDR1 MRHNA, CDR2 SNTAGT. CDR3 bases: TGTGCCAGCAGTGACTCCGCGGGAGCCACAGATACGCAGTATTTT. Translating gives CASSDSAGATDTQYF.

The V gene is TRBV5-1, the J gene TRBJ2-5, with 13 positions matching TRBD2. The J call is doubtful: the DNA matches TRBJ2-7 better. The CDR3 sequence is 17 residues long. Germline V CDR1 and CDR2: SGHRS, YFSETQ. The CDR3 region is CASSPGLAGIFAYEQYF. CDR3 DNA: TGCGCCAGCAGCCCGGGACTAGCGGGAATCTTCGCCTACGAGCAGTACTTC.

The chain recombines TRBV4-1 with TRBJ1-3; D unclear. Trimming pared 4 bases from V and 0 bases from J, leaving 16 bases between. Germline CDR1 is MGHRA and CDR2 is YSYEKL. This CDR3 has 17 residues. The CDR3 region is CASSPKHYADSGNTIYF. The CDR3 DNA is TGCGCCAGCAGCCCTAAGCACTATGCAGACTCTGGAAACACCATATATTTT.

The CDR3 DNA reads as TGTGCCAGCAGTTACGTGGCGGACAATGAGCAGTTCTTC. It specifies CASSYVADNEQFF. The rearrangement links TRBV6-5 to TRBJ2-1; D unclear. The CDR3 extends over 13 amino acids. Trimming pared 2 bases from V and 5 bases from J, leaving 7 bases between. Germline CDR1 reads MNHEY; CDR2 reads SVGAGI.

This clone turned up a few times. This is likely an artifact of a read error, given a far larger clone one base away. The V gene is TRBV5-6, the J gene TRBJ2-7; 11 bases are shared with TRBD1. This CDR3 has 15 residues. Germline loops: CDR1 SGHDT, CDR2 YYEEEE. V trimming: 4 bases; J trimming: 7 bases; junction bases outside the gene matches: 10. The DNA of the CDR3 is TGTGCCAGCAGCGTGGGGGGACAGGGGGTTTTTGAGCAGTACTTC. It yields the protein CASSVGGQGVFEQYF.

The count of this clone is one. CDR3 region: CAISESNTEAFF. CDR3 DNA sequence: TGTGCCATCAGTGAGTCAAACACTGAAGCTTTCTTT. V is TRBV10-3 and J is TRBJ1-1; D unclear. The CDR3 runs to 12 residues. Germline CDR1 and CDR2: ENHRY and SYGVKD. The V and J ends lost 0 bases and 2 bases respectively, with 1 base between them.